These 20 T cell receptor beta chains came from one sample sequenced in a study of control samples from healthy donors and cancer patients. Clones were sequenced by immunoSEQ multiplex PCR, and TCRdb holds only the in-frame ones, with some missing. Here the sample spans 60,000 to 75,000 clones, around 80% being singletons. Sequenced: blood. The receptors shown here come from a man aged 55-75 years in good health.

The chain is built from TRBV19 and TRBJ2-3, with a possible D match to TRBD2 (5 bases). Trimming shortened V by 5 bases and J by 4 bases, and 10 bases separated the two germline ends. Germline-derived CDR1 and CDR2 are LNHDA and SQIVND (reference sequence). This CDR3 is 13 amino acids long. The CDR3 is CASSVASADTQYF. The CDR3 nucleotides are TGTGCCAGTAGTGTAGCGAGTGCAGATACGCAGTATTTT.

The J gene is TRBJ1-1, the V gene TRBV3-1 (or the pseudogene TRBV3-2); D is uncertain. This CDR3 is 14 amino acids long. Trimming took 1 base from V and 1 from J, leaving 7 bases between them. Germline V gene data show CDR1 as LGHDT and CDR2 as YNNKEL (reference sequence). CDR3 sequence reads: CASSQGLGNTEAFF. The CDR3 coding sequence is TGTGCCAGCAGCCAAGGGCTCGGGAACACTGAAGCTTTCTTT.

This rearrangement joins TRBV6-1 to TRBJ1-1; D ambiguous. With 2 bases removed from V and 4 bases from J, the gap between germline ends came to 11 bases. From germline, CDR1 is MNHNS and CDR2 SASEGT. CDR3 length: 14 amino acids. The CDR3 is CASSELSRSTEAFF. For the CDR3, the DNA is TGTGCCAGCAGTGAACTTAGCAGGTCCACTGAAGCTTTCTTT.

The J gene is TRBJ1-4, the V gene TRBV2; the D gene is possibly TRBD1 (5 bases). Germline CDR1 and CDR2: SNHLY and FYNNEI. This CDR3 has 15 amino acids. V was pared by 4 bases and J by 7 bases, with 16 bases between. CDR3 in DNA: TGTGCCAGCAGTGCCTATTTGGTAGACAGTGAAAAACTGTTTTTT. Amino acids: CASSAYLVDSEKLFF.

This clone was picked up a small number of times. The chain combines TRBV9 with TRBJ2-1; TRBD1 might be the D (6 bases). Between the trimmed V and J ends, which lost 2 bases and 9 bases, there was a span of 24 bases. CDR1 and CDR2 from the germline V gene are SGDLS and YYNGEE. There are 17 residues in the CDR3. As DNA, the CDR3 is TGTGCCAGCAGCGTCCATAGAACAGGGTTTGAGATCAGTGAGCAGTTCTTC. Protein product: CASSVHRTGFEISEQFF. The full variable domain, its missing parts supplied by reference TRBV9 and TRBJ2-1, is DSGVTQTPKHLITATGQRVTLRCSPRSGDLSVYWYQQSLDQGLQFLIQYYNGEERAKGNILERFSAQQFPDLHSELNLSSLELGDSALYFCASSVHRTGFEISEQFFGPGTRLTVL.

J is TRBJ2-5 and V is TRBV5-4; D not certain. V dropped 2 bases and J dropped 1 base, with 9 bases sitting between them. Germline loops: CDR1 SGHNT, CDR2 YYREEE (reference sequence). The length of the CDR3 is 14 residues. CDR3 DNA sequence: TGTGCCAGCAGCTTTGACCGGAGCCAAGAGACCCAGTACTTC. Translated, it gives CASSFDRSQETQYF.

This clone was picked up a small number of times. V gene TRBV9 combines with J gene TRBJ1-1, with 8 positions matching TRBD1. With V trimmed by 2 bases and J by 2 bases, 8 bases remained unmatched. The germline CDR1 and CDR2 sequences are SGDLS and YYNGEE. This CDR3 contains 16 residues. In DNA form, the CDR3 reads TGTGCCAGCAGCGTCTTAAGGACAGGGCGTAACACTGAAGCTTTCTTT. Translation: CASSVLRTGRNTEAFF. Drawing the rest from reference TRBV9 and TRBJ1-1, the complete variable domain is DSGVTQTPKHLITATGQRVTLRCSPRSGDLSVYWYQQSLDQGLQFLIQYYNGEERAKGNILERFSAQQFPDLHSELNLSSLELGDSALYFCASSVLRTGRNTEAFFGQGTRLTVV.

This sequence joins TRBV6-5 and TRBJ1-4; tentative D call: TRBD1 (5 bases). V was shortened by 6 bases and J by 7 bases, with 9 bases between the two germline ends. Looked up from germline, CDR1 is MNHEY and CDR2 is SVGAGI. The CDR3 extends over 12 amino acids. This CDR3 reads CASRRTTEKLFF. CDR3 sequence (DNA): TGTGCCAGCAGGAGGACAACTGAAAAACTGTTTTTT.

The CDR3 loop reads CASSITGPTNEKLFF. The CDR3 nucleotides are TGTGCCAGCAGTATAACAGGGCCCACTAATGAAAAACTGTTTTTT. The V call is TRBV28, the J call TRBJ1-4; TRBD1 is a possible D gene (6 bases). CDR1 and CDR2 from the germline V gene are MDHEN and SYDVKM. V was trimmed by 5 bases and J by 2 bases, leaving 12 bases between them. CDR3 length: 15 amino acids.

J is TRBJ2-1 and V is TRBV5-6; D is unresolved. The length of the CDR3 is 16 residues. CDR1 and CDR2 from the germline V gene are SGHDT and YYEEEE. Between the trimmed V and J ends, which lost 4 bases and 1 base, there was a span of 15 bases. DNA for the CDR3: TGTGCCAGCAGCCAAAGACCGCTCCTTTCCTACAATGAGCAGTTCTTC. Translating it yields CASSQRPLLSYNEQFF.

This clone has only a few counts. J is TRBJ2-7 and V is TRBV19, with D possibly matching TRBD2 (6 bases). Germline loops: CDR1 LNHDA, CDR2 SQIVND (reference sequence). V was cut by 8 bases and J by 2 bases, with 13 bases left in between. The CDR3 sequence is 13 residues long. CDR3 DNA: TGTGCCAGTGCACCGGGGGAAGCCTACGAGCAGTACTTC. Translation gives CASAPGEAYEQYF.

The V gene is TRBV7-8, the J gene TRBJ1-2; D is uncertain. V shed 2 bases and J shed 4 bases, with 8 bases lying between them. CDR3 length equals 13 residues. Germline CDR1 is SGHVS and CDR2 is FQNEAQ. In DNA form, the CDR3 reads TGTGCCAGCAGCTTAAATGACATCTATGGCTACACCTTC. Residues: CASSLNDIYGYTF.

The chain has TRBV10-3 and TRBJ2-1, with D unclear. Per germline, CDR1 ENHRY and CDR2 SYGVKD. The CDR3 extends over 15 amino acids. Trimming shortened V by 6 bases and J by 3 bases, and 15 bases separated the two germline ends. CDR3 in amino acids: CAISSDPAHYNEQFF. The CDR3 DNA reads as TGTGCCATCAGCTCAGACCCCGCGCACTACAATGAGCAGTTCTTC.

The gene calls are TRBV9 and TRBJ2-2; D gene uncertain. Germline V gene data show CDR1 as SGDLS and CDR2 as YYNGEE. V dropped 0 bases and J dropped 1 base, with 10 bases sitting between them. This CDR3 has 16 residues. The CDR3 loop is CASSVELTMNTGELFF. The CDR3 DNA reads TGTGCCAGCAGCGTAGAACTTACTATGAACACCGGGGAGCTGTTTTTT.

This clone appeared a few times. The chain combines TRBV10-3 with TRBJ2-1; D may be TRBD1 or TRBD2 (5 bases each). CDR1 and CDR2 from the germline V gene are ENHRY and SYGVKD. The CDR3 sequence is 15 residues long. Between the trimmed V and J ends, which lost 3 bases and 6 bases, there was a span of 15 bases. CDR3 protein: CAISESGTGLNEQFF. CDR3 sequence (DNA): TGTGCCATCAGTGAATCAGGGACGGGGCTCAATGAGCAGTTCTTC.

The V gene is TRBV4-3, the J gene TRBJ2-7, with 12 bases lining up with TRBD1. The CDR3 contains 16 residues. J gave up 7 bases and V 1 base, and 8 bases lay outside the gene matches. CDR1 is LGHNA, CDR2 YSLEER, per germline. CDR3 protein: CASSQASGQGAREQYF. The DNA for the CDR3 is TGCGCCAGCAGCCAAGCATCGGGACAGGGGGCGAGGGAGCAGTACTTC.

The genes are TRBV10-3 and TRBJ2-3, with TRBD2 matching 13 bases. The CDR3 contains 15 residues. The germline V gene encodes CDR1 ENHRY and CDR2 SYGVKD. V trimming: 3 bases; J trimming: 10 bases; junction bases outside the gene matches: 7. The CDR3 DNA reads TGTGCCATCAGTGAAGGACTAGCGGGGGCCAACCCGCAGTATTTT. Amino acids: CAISEGLAGANPQYF.

The chain is built from TRBV27 and TRBJ2-6; perhaps TRBD1 as D (5 bases). Germline V gene lookup returns CDR1 MNHEY and CDR2 SMNVEV (reference sequence). This CDR3 spans 15 amino acids. Deletions cut 2 bases from V and 5 bases from J, with 10 bases between. CDR3 region: CASSLGQGRANVLTF. In DNA, the CDR3 is TGTGCCAGCAGTTTAGGGCAGGGAAGGGCCAACGTCCTGACTTTC.

The rearrangement links TRBV18 to TRBJ2-1; 9 bases align to TRBD1. With 6 bases clipped from V and 3 bases from J, the junction kept 6 bases outside the gene matches. CDR1 is KGHSH, CDR2 LQKENI, per germline. This CDR3 comprises 15 residues. This CDR3 reads CASSVGTGNYNEQFF. For the CDR3, the DNA is TGTGCCAGCTCGGTAGGGACAGGGAACTACAATGAGCAGTTCTTC.

Points on this clone: The junction and the germline gene differ at one end; a read error may be behind it. The chain joins TRBV4-1 to TRBJ2-5, with D possibly matching TRBD1 (6 bases). From germline, CDR1 is MGHRA and CDR2 YSYEKL. The CDR3 loop spans 15 amino acids. The CDR3 loop is CASSQDGGSQETRYF. Written as DNA, the CDR3 is TGCGCCAGCAGCCAAGATGGGGGCAGTCAAGAGACCCGGTACTTC.